The rows below give T cell receptor beta chains drawn from one sample of a study of cytomegalovirus exposure and HLA in healthy donors. Clones were read by immunoSEQ multiplex PCR, and TCRdb kept only the in-frame ones, dropping some. The repertoire table contains fewer than 45,000 clones. The specimen sequenced was PBMCs. The receptors originated from a middle-aged man in good health and CMV-seropositive. CDR3s include the opening cysteine and the closing phenylalanine or tryptophan. Each record gives: J gene, D gene, V gene, CDR3 protein, CDR3 DNA. D genes are given only for firm matches.

>TRBJ2-7|TRBD2|TRBV6-1
CASSPSGIPYEQYF
TGTGCCAGCAGTCCAAGCGGGATCCCCTACGAGCAGTACTTC
>TRBJ1-1|.|TRBV7-3
CASSWGEGTEAFF
TGTGCCAGCAGCTGGGGGGAGGGGACTGAAGCTTTCTTT
>TRBJ2-5|.|TRBV7-9
CASSDRLGARTQYF
TGTGCCAGCAGCGACCGGCTAGGGGCAAGGACCCAGTACTTC
>TRBJ2-5|TRBD1|TRBV27
CASSLWGQSSQETQYF
TGTGCCAGCAGTTTATGGGGACAGTCCAGCCAAGAGACCCAGTACTTC
>TRBJ2-5|TRBD1|TRBV7-9
CASSDWGQKETQYF
TGTGCCAGCAGTGACTGGGGACAGAAAGAGACCCAGTACTTC
>TRBJ2-7|TRBD1|TRBV7-9
CASKNAGTGESEQYF
TGTGCCAGCAAAAATGCCGGGACAGGGGAGAGTGAGCAGTACTTC
>TRBJ2-3|TRBD2|TRBV9
CASSSTLRLANTDTQYF
TGTGCCAGCAGCTCTACCCTACGACTAGCTAACACAGATACGCAGTATTTT
>TRBJ2-3|TRBD1|TRBV4-2
CASSQDGAGQAWGTQYF
TGTGCCAGCAGCCAAGACGGGGCCGGACAGGCGTGGGGTACGCAGTATTTT
>TRBJ2-1|.|TRBV6-1
CASERVYEQFF
TGTGCCAGCGAGCGGGTCTATGAGCAGTTCTTC
>TRBJ2-3|.|TRBV7-9
CASSLEAGPQYF
TGTGCCAGCAGCTTAGAAGCAGGGCCGCAGTATTTT
>TRBJ2-3|TRBD1|TRBV5-6
CASSFDRGGTDTQYF
TGTGCCAGCAGCTTTGACAGGGGCGGCACAGATACGCAGTATTTT
>TRBJ2-7|.|TRBV30
CAWSRGYEQYF
TGTGCCTGGAGTAGGGGCTACGAGCAGTACTTC
>TRBJ2-3|.|TRBV7-2
CASSSRSYTDTQYF
TGTGCCAGCAGCTCTAGGTCCTACACAGATACGCAGTATTTT
>TRBJ2-3|TRBD2|TRBV6-6
CASSPRGGSSTDTQYF
TGTGCCAGCAGCCCAAGGGGCGGGAGTAGCACAGATACGCAGTATTTT
>TRBJ1-1|.|TRBV27
CASSSQMNTEAFF
TGTGCCAGCAGTTCCCAGATGAACACTGAAGCTTTCTTT
>TRBJ2-1|.|TRBV2
CASSEEQTEQFF
TGTGCCAGCAGTGAAGAACAGACTGAGCAGTTCTTC
>TRBJ1-2|.|TRBV7-9
CASSRSFAFTTGGYTF
TGTGCCAGCAGCCGAAGCTTTGCCTTTACCACGGGGGGCTACACCTTC
>TRBJ2-1|TRBD2|TRBV5-4
CASSFLSGSSYNEQFF
TGTGCCAGCAGCTTCCTCAGCGGGAGCTCCTACAATGAGCAGTTCTTC
>TRBJ2-2|TRBD2|TRBV7-2
CASRETSSTGELFF
TGTGCCAGCAGGGAGACTAGCAGTACCGGGGAGCTGTTTTTT
>TRBJ1-4|.|TRBV29-1
CLAQTNNEKLFF
TGCCTGGCGCAGACAAACAATGAAAAACTGTTTTTT
>TRBJ1-4|TRBD1|TRBV18
CASSPSVGGRNEKLFF
TGTGCCAGCTCACCATCCGTAGGGGGCAGAAATGAAAAACTGTTTTTT
>TRBJ2-1|.|TRBV6-1
CASSEDFYELYNEQFF
TGTGCCAGCAGTGAAGACTTCTATGAACTTTACAATGAGCAGTTCTTC
>TRBJ2-3|TRBD2|TRBV7-2
CASSTGLAGGSDTQYF
TGTGCCAGCAGCACGGGACTAGCGGGAGGTTCAGATACGCAGTATTTT
>TRBJ2-1|.|TRBV7-2
CASSLGLASGPGNEQFF
TGTGCCAGCAGCTTGGGGCTAGCGTCCGGACCCGGGAATGAGCAGTTCTTC
>TRBJ2-2|TRBD2|TRBV30
CAWRRTSYGELFF
TGTGCCTGGAGACGGACTAGCTACGGGGAGCTGTTTTTT
>TRBJ2-7|TRBD2|TRBV7-9
CASAGLAGATYEQYF
TGTGCCAGTGCGGGACTAGCGGGAGCAACCTACGAGCAGTACTTC
>TRBJ2-7|TRBD2|TRBV7-7
CASSLGLAPRDEQYF
TGTGCTAGCAGCTTGGGACTAGCGCCAAGGGACGAGCAGTACTTC
>TRBJ2-2|.|TRBV9
CASSVHGELFF
TGTGCCAGCAGCGTCCACGGGGAGCTGTTTTTT
>TRBJ1-5|.|TRBV2
CASRSGTNNQPQHF
TGTGCCAGCAGATCCGGGACAAATAATCAGCCCCAGCATTTT
>TRBJ1-2|.|TRBV6-6
CASSAAGYTF
TGTGCCAGCAGCGCGGCTGGCTACACCTTC
>TRBJ2-3|TRBD2|TRBV19
CASTSGSGPDTQYF
TGTGCCAGTACCAGCGGGAGCGGCCCAGATACGCAGTATTTT
>TRBJ1-4|.|TRBV5-8
CASTQRGGNEKLFF
TGTGCCAGCACCCAGCGGGGGGGTAATGAAAAACTGTTTTTT
>TRBJ2-3|TRBD2|TRBV19
CASTLTGLAVDTQYF
TGTGCCAGTACTTTGACGGGACTAGCTGTAGATACGCAGTATTTT
>TRBJ2-3|.|TRBV7-3
CASGTSGGDTQYF
TGTGCCAGCGGCACCTCCGGGGGAGATACGCAGTATTTT
>TRBJ2-7|TRBD2|TRBV2
CASSASTSGTYEQYF
TGTGCCAGCAGCGCTTCGACTAGCGGTACCTACGAGCAGTACTTC
>TRBJ1-1|.|TRBV5-1
CASSFGLGLEAFF
TGCGCCAGCAGCTTTGGGTTGGGACTTGAAGCTTTCTTT
>TRBJ2-1|TRBD2|TRBV9
CASSVGLAASYNEQFF
TGTGCCAGCAGCGTAGGCCTAGCGGCCTCCTACAATGAGCAGTTCTTC
>TRBJ2-7|TRBD1|TRBV7-2
CASRAGQGVDEQYF
TGTGCCAGCAGGGCGGGACAGGGGGTCGACGAGCAGTACTTC
>TRBJ1-2|.|TRBV5-1
CASSLAPGDPYGYTF
TGCGCCAGCAGCTTGGCCCCAGGGGACCCCTATGGCTACACCTTC
>TRBJ2-3|.|TRBV28
CASSKESRDTQYF
TGTGCCAGCAGTAAGGAGTCTAGAGATACGCAGTATTTT
>TRBJ2-5|TRBD2|TRBV7-6
CASSQDPREQYF
TGTGCCAGCAGCCAGGATCCGCGGGAGCAGTACTTC
>TRBJ1-2|TRBD1|TRBV19
CASSRTGQGEGGYTF
TGTGCCAGTAGTAGAACGGGGCAGGGGGAAGGTGGCTACACCTTC
>TRBJ2-7|TRBD1|TRBV18
CASSPGTGSPIAGGRPTYEQYF
TGTGCCAGCTCACCAGGGACAGGGAGCCCCATCGCGGGCGGGAGACCCACCTACGAGCAGTACTTC
>TRBJ2-7|.|TRBV6-5
CATSGGLPYEQYF
TGTGCCACAAGTGGGGGCTTACCCTACGAGCAGTACTTC
>TRBJ2-7|TRBD2|TRBV5-1
CASSLGDYSYEQYF
TGCGCCAGCAGCTTGGGGGACTACTCCTACGAGCAGTACTTC
>TRBJ2-5|TRBD1|TRBV30
CAWSGQGETQYF
TGTGCCTGGAGTGGACAGGGGGAGACCCAGTACTTC
>TRBJ2-7|TRBD1|TRBV27
CASGNRGHEQYF
TGTGCCAGTGGGAACAGGGGACACGAGCAGTACTTC
>TRBJ2-5|.|TRBV7-9
CASSLRTLQETQYF
TGTGCCAGCAGCTTAAGGACACTCCAAGAGACCCAGTACTTC
>TRBJ1-5|TRBD1|TRBV15
CATSSAWGAGGSQPQHF
TGTGCCACCAGCAGCGCTTGGGGGGCAGGGGGCAGTCAGCCCCAGCATTTT
>TRBJ2-5|TRBD2|TRBV6-1
CASSVASGRVGKETQYF
TGTGCCAGCAGTGTGGCTAGCGGGAGGGTGGGGAAGGAGACCCAGTACTTC
>TRBJ2-2|.|TRBV11-2
CASSLARDFYTGELFF
TGTGCCAGCAGCTTAGCTCGGGACTTCTACACCGGGGAGCTGTTTTTT
>TRBJ2-7|.|TRBV15
CATSRDRQDGEQYF
TGTGCCACCAGCAGGGACAGACAGGACGGCGAGCAGTACTTC
>TRBJ2-3|TRBD2|TRBV7-9
CASSPAGTSGPDTQYF
TGTGCCAGCAGCCCAGCTGGGACTAGCGGGCCAGATACGCAGTATTTT
>TRBJ2-3|TRBD2|TRBV5-1
CASSRTSEADTQYF
TGCGCCAGCAGCCGGACTAGCGAAGCAGATACGCAGTATTTT
>TRBJ1-5|.|TRBV18
CASSPNSGGQPGQPQHF
TGTGCCAGCTCACCCAATTCGGGGGGCCAGCCAGGTCAGCCCCAGCATTTT
>TRBJ2-7|TRBD2|TRBV7-9
CASSSIAGSYEQYF
TGTGCCAGCAGCTCCATAGCGGGCTCCTACGAGCAGTACTTC
>TRBJ2-7|TRBD1|TRBV5-1
CASSSTTGTGGGEQYF
TGCGCCAGCAGCTCGACGACCGGGACAGGGGGCGGCGAGCAGTACTTC
>TRBJ1-2|.|TRBV2
CASSESETVYGYTF
TGTGCCAGCAGTGAATCTGAGACAGTTTATGGCTACACCTTC
>TRBJ2-1|.|TRBV7-2
CASSRTVDNEQFF
TGTGCCAGCAGTCGGACAGTTGACAATGAGCAGTTCTTC
>TRBJ1-4|.|TRBV19
CASSLWTEYNEKLFF
TGTGCCAGTAGTCTTTGGACAGAATACAATGAAAAACTGTTTTTT